Shown below are 12 T cell receptor beta chains from a single sample sequenced in a study of human T cells and chemical hapten exposure. Time point defined: patch test 3, about 24 weeks after DPC sensitization. Treatment indicated: therapeutic diphenylcyclopropenone sensitization with weekly scalp DPC. A single record per CDR3 protein comes from TCRdb applying MiXCR to the RACE reads. The repertoire holds some 170,000 distinct CDR3 sequences, with roughly 25% as singletons. Sequencing used whole blood, obtained in connection with sensitization to the hapten diphenylcyclopropenone (DPC). These receptors all stem from a woman between 18 and 30 years old with alopecia areata. Some clones in this sample may be carry-over from other donors' samples.

This chain joins TRBV5-1 and TRBJ2-1, with no clear D. The CDR3 has 16 residues. V was cut by 4 bases and J by 4 bases, with 18 bases left in between. Looked up from germline, CDR1 is SGHRS and CDR2 is YFSETQ. The CDR3 loop is CASSQNTGPIYNEQFF. DNA for the CDR3: TGCGCCAGCAGCCAAAACACCGGGCCCATTTACAATGAGCAGTTCTTC.

The chain recombines TRBV12-3 or TRBV12-4 with TRBJ1-4, with D tentatively TRBD1 (6 bases). With 6 bases removed from V and 8 bases from J, the gap between germline ends came to 19 bases. The CDR3 runs 15 residues. The CDR3 loop reads CASSTTTGLREKLFF. CDR3 sequence (DNA): TGTGCCAGCAGCACGACGACAGGCCTTAGGGAAAAACTGTTTTTT.

The chain carries TRBV7-9 and TRBJ1-4; D not certain. Trimming took off 5 bases at V and 5 bases at J, with 18 bases between the two ends. This CDR3 contains 16 residues. The germline V gene has CDR1 SEHNR and CDR2 FQNEAQ (reference sequence). CDR3 protein: CASSVVPKKLNEKLFF. The DNA of the CDR3 is TGTGCCAGCAGCGTAGTTCCGAAGAAACTAAATGAAAAACTGTTTTTT.

This rearrangement joins TRBV2 to TRBJ1-4, with a weak D call TRBD1 (6 bases). The germline V gene encodes CDR1 SNHLY and CDR2 FYNNEI. V was shortened by 5 bases and J by 3 bases, with 10 bases between the two germline ends. The CDR3 consists of 14 residues. CDR3 region: CASSSGQANEKLFF. CDR3 DNA: TGTGCCAGCAGTTCGGGACAAGCTAATGAAAAACTGTTTTTT.

The rearrangement links TRBV29-1 to TRBJ2-5; D is undetermined. In germline, CDR1 is SQVTM, CDR2 ANQGSEA. The CDR3 sequence is 13 residues long. The V and J ends lost 6 bases and 5 bases respectively, with 16 bases between them. The CDR3 region has the DNA TGCAGCGTAAGGGCAGGTTCGCTGGAGACCCAGTACTTC. Encoded protein: CSVRAGSLETQYF.

The chain uses TRBV20-1 and TRBJ1-1, with D possibly matching TRBD1 (5 bases). CDR1 and CDR2 from the germline V gene are DFQATT and SNEGSKA (reference sequence). The V end was cut by 0 bases, the J end by 4 bases, with 18 bases between. The CDR3 covers 16 residues. CDR3: CSARDFSPRGVTEAFF. The CDR3 nucleotides are TGCAGTGCTAGAGATTTCTCCCCGCGGGGGGTCACTGAAGCTTTCTTT.

The chain couples TRBV29-1 to TRBJ2-6; D may correspond to TRBD1 or TRBD2 (5 bases each). The CDR3 has 13 amino acids. Germline V lookup: CDR1 SQVTM, CDR2 ANQGSEA. Deletions cut 5 bases from V and 4 bases from J, with 9 bases between. CDR3 bases: TGCAGCGTTAGGGGAGCCGGGGCCAACGTCCTGACTTTC. Protein: CSVRGAGANVLTF.

Only a few counts were recorded for this clonotype. The gene calls are TRBV7-9 and TRBJ2-1; D remains ambiguous. Germline CDR1 and CDR2: SEHNR and FQNEAQ (reference sequence). Trimming left V 0 bases short and J 12 bases short, with 9 bases between. The CDR3 runs 12 residues. The CDR3 loop reads CASSLAMVGQFF. The CDR3 DNA reads TGTGCCAGCAGCTTAGCTATGGTTGGGCAGTTCTTC.

This clonotype was found a few times. V and J are TRBV27 and TRBJ2-7; the match to TRBD2 covers 7 bases. This CDR3 has 15 amino acids. After removal of 7 bases from V and 7 bases from J, the junction contained 16 bases not matched to a gene. The germline V gene has CDR1 MNHEY and CDR2 SMNVEV (reference sequence). In DNA form, the CDR3 reads TGTGCCAGCACCAAAGCGGGAAGTCCCTTGGGGGAGCAGTACTTC. This codes for CASTKAGSPLGEQYF.

The table lists this clonotype with many counts. CDR3 loop: CASSRRTGPPSGYTF. CDR3 bases: TGTGCCAGCAGCAGAAGGACAGGTCCTCCCAGTGGCTACACCTTC. The gene calls are TRBV27 and TRBJ1-2, with 7 bases identical to TRBD1. Germline CDR1 reads MNHEY; CDR2 reads SMNVEV (reference sequence). With V trimmed by 6 bases and J by 7 bases, 14 bases remained unmatched. CDR3 length: 15 residues.

The table lists this clonotype with a few counts. This chain connects TRBV10-3 to TRBJ1-2; no firm D call. Trimming removed 7 bases from V and 0 bases from J, with 12 bases in between. The germline V gene has CDR1 ENHRY and CDR2 SYGVKD. The CDR3 is 14 residues long. CDR3 amino acids: CAITGEESNYGYTF. CDR3 nucleotide sequence: TGTGCCATCACCGGGGAGGAATCTAACTATGGCTACACCTTC.

This clonotype has ten or more counts. V is TRBV20-1 and J is TRBJ2-7; D might be TRBD2 (5 bases). This CDR3 is built from 14 residues. The V gene's germline CDR1 is DFQATT and CDR2 SNEGSKA (reference sequence). Trimming stripped 4 bases from V and 2 bases from J, with 15 bases between. DNA of the CDR3: TGCAGTGCTACAAGGGAGCACGACGCCTACGAGCAGTACTTC. It translates to CSATREHDAYEQYF.